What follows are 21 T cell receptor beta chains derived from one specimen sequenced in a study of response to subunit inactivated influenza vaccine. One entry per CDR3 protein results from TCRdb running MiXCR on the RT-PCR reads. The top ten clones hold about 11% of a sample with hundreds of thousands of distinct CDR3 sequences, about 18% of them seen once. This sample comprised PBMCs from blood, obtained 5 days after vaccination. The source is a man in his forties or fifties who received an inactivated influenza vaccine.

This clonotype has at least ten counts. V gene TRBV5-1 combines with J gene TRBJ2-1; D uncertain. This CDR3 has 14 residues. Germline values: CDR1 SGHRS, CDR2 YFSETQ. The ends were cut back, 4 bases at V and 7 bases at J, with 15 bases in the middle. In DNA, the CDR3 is TGCGCCAGCAGCCCGGACCGTATAGGGAATGAGCAGTTCTTC. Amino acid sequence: CASSPDRIGNEQFF.

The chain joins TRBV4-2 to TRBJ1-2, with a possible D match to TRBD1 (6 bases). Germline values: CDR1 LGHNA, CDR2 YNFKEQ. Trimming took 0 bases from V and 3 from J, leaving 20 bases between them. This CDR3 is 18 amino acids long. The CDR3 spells CASSQDLAGVRLYYGYTF. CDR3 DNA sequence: TGTGCCAGCAGCCAAGATCTGGCAGGGGTGAGGCTTTACTATGGCTACACCTTC.

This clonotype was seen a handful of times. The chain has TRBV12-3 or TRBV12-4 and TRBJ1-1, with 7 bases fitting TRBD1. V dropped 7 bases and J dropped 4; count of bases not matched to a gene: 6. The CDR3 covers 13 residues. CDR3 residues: CASIRGGFTEAFF. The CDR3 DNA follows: TGTGCCAGCATCCGAGGGGGCTTCACTGAAGCTTTCTTT.

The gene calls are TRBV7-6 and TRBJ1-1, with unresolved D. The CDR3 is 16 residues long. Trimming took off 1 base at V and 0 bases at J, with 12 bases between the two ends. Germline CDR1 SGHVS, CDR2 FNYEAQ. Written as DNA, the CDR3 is TGTGCCAGCAGCTTAGGGCGAGGGCAGTTGAACACTGAAGCTTTCTTT. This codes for CASSLGRGQLNTEAFF.

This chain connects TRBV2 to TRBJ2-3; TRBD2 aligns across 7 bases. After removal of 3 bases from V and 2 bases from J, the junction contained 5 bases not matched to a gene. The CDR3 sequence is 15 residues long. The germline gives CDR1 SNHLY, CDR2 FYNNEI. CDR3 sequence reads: CASSDAGVLTDTQYF. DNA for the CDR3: TGTGCCAGCAGTGACGCGGGAGTACTCACAGATACGCAGTATTTT.

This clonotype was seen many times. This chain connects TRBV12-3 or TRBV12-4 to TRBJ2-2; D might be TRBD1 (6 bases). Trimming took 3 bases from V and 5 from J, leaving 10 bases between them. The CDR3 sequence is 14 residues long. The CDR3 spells CASSFLGGTGELFF. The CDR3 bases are TGTGCCAGCAGTTTTCTAGGGGGTACCGGGGAGCTGTTTTTT.

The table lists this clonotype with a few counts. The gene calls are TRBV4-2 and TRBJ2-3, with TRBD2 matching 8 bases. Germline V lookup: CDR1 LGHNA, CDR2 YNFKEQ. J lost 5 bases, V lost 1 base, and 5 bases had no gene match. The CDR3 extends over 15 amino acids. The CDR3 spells CASSQAGGRQDTQYF. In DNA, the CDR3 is TGTGCCAGCAGCCAAGCGGGAGGGCGGCAAGATACGCAGTATTTT.

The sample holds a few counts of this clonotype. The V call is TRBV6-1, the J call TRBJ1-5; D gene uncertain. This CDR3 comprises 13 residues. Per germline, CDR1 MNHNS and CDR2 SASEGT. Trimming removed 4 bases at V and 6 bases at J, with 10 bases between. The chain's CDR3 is CASSVGKLQPQHF. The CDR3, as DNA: TGTGCCAGCAGTGTGGGTAAGCTTCAGCCCCAGCATTTT.

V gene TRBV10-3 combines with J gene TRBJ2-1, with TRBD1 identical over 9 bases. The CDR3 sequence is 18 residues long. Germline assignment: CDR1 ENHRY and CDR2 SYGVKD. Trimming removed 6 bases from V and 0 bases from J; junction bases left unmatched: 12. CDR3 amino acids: CAIRGQGSGGSSYNEQFF. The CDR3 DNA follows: TGTGCCATCAGAGGACAGGGGTCGGGCGGGAGCTCCTACAATGAGCAGTTCTTC.

The CDR3 region has the DNA TGTGCCAGCAGCTTAGCGATGGACAGGGGGAACACTGAAGCTTTCTTT. Residues: CASSLAMDRGNTEAFF. The V gene is TRBV7-2, the J gene TRBJ1-1; the match to TRBD1 covers 9 bases. Germline V gene lookup returns CDR1 SGHTA and CDR2 FQGNSA. CDR3 size: 16 residues. The V and J ends lost 0 bases and 1 base, in that order; junction bases with no gene match: 3.

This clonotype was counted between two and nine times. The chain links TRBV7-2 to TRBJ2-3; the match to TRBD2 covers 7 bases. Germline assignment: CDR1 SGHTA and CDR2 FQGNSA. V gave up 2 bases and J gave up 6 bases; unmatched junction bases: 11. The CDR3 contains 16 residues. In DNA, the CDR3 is TGTGCCAGCAGCTTACTCGGGGCGGGAGATGGGGATACGCAGTATTTT. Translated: CASSLLGAGDGDTQYF.

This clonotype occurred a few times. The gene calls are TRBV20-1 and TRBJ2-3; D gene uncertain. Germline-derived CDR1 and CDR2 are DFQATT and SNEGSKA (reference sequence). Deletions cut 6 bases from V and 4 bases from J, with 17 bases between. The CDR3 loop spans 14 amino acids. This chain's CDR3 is CSALPWGAADTQYF. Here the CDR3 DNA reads TGCAGTGCCCTACCATGGGGTGCTGCAGATACGCAGTATTTT.

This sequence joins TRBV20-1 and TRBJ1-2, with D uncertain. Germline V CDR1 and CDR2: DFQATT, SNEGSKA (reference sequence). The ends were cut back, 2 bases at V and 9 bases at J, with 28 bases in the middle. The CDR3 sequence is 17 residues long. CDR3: CSARPRERHPPDSRYTF. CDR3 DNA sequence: TGCAGTGCTAGACCCCGGGAAAGACACCCGCCCGACTCTCGCTACACCTTC.

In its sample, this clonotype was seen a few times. CDR3: CASSLLRGAAWEQYF. The CDR3 DNA sequence: TGTGCCAGCAGCCTTCTGCGGGGAGCGGCCTGGGAGCAGTACTTC. The chain links TRBV12-3 or TRBV12-4 to TRBJ2-7, with D tentatively TRBD2 (6 bases). V was shortened by 6 bases and J by 7 bases, with 22 bases between the two germline ends. The CDR3 extends over 15 amino acids.

This chain's CDR3 is CASSPLPSSGGADTQYF. The CDR3 nucleotides are TGTGCCAGCAGCCCTCTTCCCTCTAGCGGGGGTGCAGATACGCAGTATTTT. This rearrangement joins TRBV7-6 to TRBJ2-3; 10 bases agree with TRBD2. Looked up from germline, CDR1 is SGHVS and CDR2 is FNYEAQ. V gave up 5 bases and J gave up 4 bases; unmatched junction bases: 12. The CDR3 is 17 residues long.

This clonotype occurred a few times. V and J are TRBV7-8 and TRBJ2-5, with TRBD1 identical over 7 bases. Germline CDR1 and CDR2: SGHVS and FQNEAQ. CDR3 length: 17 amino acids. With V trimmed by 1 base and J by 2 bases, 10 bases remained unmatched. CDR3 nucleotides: TGTGCCAGCAGCTTAGTCGTGGGTATGGGACAGCAAGAGACCCAGTACTTC. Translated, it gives CASSLVVGMGQQETQYF.

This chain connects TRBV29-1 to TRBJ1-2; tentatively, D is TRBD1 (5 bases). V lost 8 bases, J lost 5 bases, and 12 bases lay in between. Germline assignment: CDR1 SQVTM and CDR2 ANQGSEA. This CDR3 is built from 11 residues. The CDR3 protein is CSLGDVYGYTF. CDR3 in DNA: TGCAGCCTGGGGGACGTTTATGGCTACACCTTC.

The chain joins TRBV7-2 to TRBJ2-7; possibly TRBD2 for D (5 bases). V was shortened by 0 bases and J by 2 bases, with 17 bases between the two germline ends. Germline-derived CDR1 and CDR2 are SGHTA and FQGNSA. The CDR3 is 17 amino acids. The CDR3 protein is CASSLAYPSGIPYEQYF. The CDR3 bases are TGTGCCAGCAGCTTAGCGTACCCCTCCGGGATACCCTACGAGCAGTACTTC.

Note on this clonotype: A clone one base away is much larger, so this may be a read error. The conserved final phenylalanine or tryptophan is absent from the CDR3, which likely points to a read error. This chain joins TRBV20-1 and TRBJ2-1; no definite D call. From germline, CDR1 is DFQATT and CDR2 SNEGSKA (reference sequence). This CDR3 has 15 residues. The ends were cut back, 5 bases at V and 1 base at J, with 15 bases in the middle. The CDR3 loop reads CSADSAVLSYNEQFV. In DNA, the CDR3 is TGCAGTGCTGACTCTGCGGTCTTATCCTACAATGAGCAGTTCGTC.

The CDR3 is CASSPVYHLETQYF. The CDR3 DNA sequence: TGTGCCAGCAGCCCGGTGTACCATTTAGAGACCCAGTACTTC. The chain couples TRBV7-2 to TRBJ2-5, with D hard to call. The germline gives CDR1 SGHTA, CDR2 FQGNSA. The germline V and J ends were trimmed by 5 bases and 4 bases, with 14 bases remaining between them. The CDR3 is 14 residues long.

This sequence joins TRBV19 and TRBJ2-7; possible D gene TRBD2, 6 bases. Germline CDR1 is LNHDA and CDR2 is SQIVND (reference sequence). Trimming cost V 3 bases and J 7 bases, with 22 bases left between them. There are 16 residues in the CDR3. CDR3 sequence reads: CASSIGFGTLSGEQYF. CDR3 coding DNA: TGTGCCAGTAGTATCGGGTTTGGGACTCTCTCTGGGGAGCAGTACTTC.